A selection of T cell receptor beta chains follows, all from one sample in a study of T cell repertoires in cytomegalovirus infection. These receptors have no known antigen. MiXCR was run by TCRdb on the reads, yielding one entry per CDR3 protein. The repertoire holds 55,000 to 70,000 distinct CDR3 sequences, with 20% to 25% as singletons. The specimen sequenced was PBMCs, sequenced either directly or after in vitro stimulation (not recorded which). These receptors all come from a human donor in good health (CMV status not recorded). Some clones in this sample may be carry-over from other donors' samples. CDR3s include the opening cysteine and the closing phenylalanine or tryptophan. Fields, in order: J gene, V gene, D gene, clone size, CDR3 protein, CDR3 DNA. D genes are given only for firm matches. Not all rows give a size; the values are once, few, many and, for expanded clones, a class.

>TRBJ1-5|TRBV9|TRBD1|NA
CASSAQGQFNQPQHF
TGTGCCAGCAGCGCTCAGGGACAGTTCAATCAGCCCCAGCATTTT
>TRBJ2-7|TRBV11-2|TRBD2|NA
CASSDGLAGEFYEQYF
TGTGCCAGCAGCGATGGCCTAGCGGGGGAATTTTACGAGCAGTACTTC
>TRBJ2-1|TRBV7-2|NA|many
CASSPERNSRYNEQFF
TGTGCCAGCAGCCCCGAAAGGAATTCACGCTACAATGAGCAGTTCTTC
>TRBJ2-5|TRBV7-2|TRBD1|many
CASSSYTGDQETQYF
TGTGCCAGCAGCTCATATACAGGGGACCAAGAGACCCAGTACTTC
>TRBJ1-1|TRBV12-3/TRBV12-4|NA|few
CASNLGQRNTEAFF
TGTGCCAGCAACTTAGGACAGCGGAACACTGAAGCTTTCTTT
>TRBJ2-6|TRBV5-1|NA|NA
CASSLVGGPSGANVLTF
TGCGCCAGCAGCTTGGTTGGAGGTCCCTCTGGGGCCAACGTCCTGACTTTC
>TRBJ1-3|TRBV6-2/TRBV6-3|NA|few
CASSSQGSSGNTIYF
TGTGCCAGCAGTTCACAGGGTTCCTCTGGAAACACCATATATTTT
>TRBJ2-1|TRBV20-1|TRBD2|NA
CSAQPPSGTYNEQFF
TGCAGTGCCCAACCCCCTAGCGGGACCTACAATGAGCAGTTCTTC
>TRBJ2-2|TRBV7-8|TRBD2|many
CASSLARGGPTGELFF
TGTGCCAGCAGCTTAGCCCGGGGGGGGCCCACCGGGGAGCTGTTTTTT
>TRBJ2-5|TRBV12-3/TRBV12-4|NA|few
CASTSWGEETQYF
TGTGCCAGCACCTCCTGGGGAGAAGAGACCCAGTACTTC
>TRBJ2-3|TRBV12-3/TRBV12-4|NA|NA
CASSFGGSADTQYF
TGTGCCAGCAGTTTTGGGGGTAGCGCAGATACGCAGTATTTT
>TRBJ2-4|TRBV25-1|NA|NA
CASSDFTIQYF
TGTGCCAGCAGTGATTTTACCATTCAGTACTTC
>TRBJ2-1|TRBV23-1|TRBD2|NA
CASSRHEPGLAGDTNEQFF
TGCGCCAGCAGTCGACACGAGCCGGGACTAGCGGGAGATACGAATGAGCAGTTCTTC
>TRBJ1-6|TRBV20-1|NA|NA
CSARERGYSPLHF
TGCAGTGCTAGAGAAAGGGGCTATTCACCCCTCCACTTT
>TRBJ2-5|TRBV28|NA|many
CASSLLRSGAGRETQYF
TGTGCCAGCAGTTTATTACGTTCGGGGGCTGGTAGGGAGACCCAGTACTTC
>TRBJ2-5|TRBV7-2|NA|many
CASSYLATQETQYF
TGTGCCAGCAGCTACCTAGCGACCCAAGAGACCCAGTACTTC
>TRBJ2-3|TRBV7-2|NA|many
CASSPGAVQGLGTQYF
TGTGCCAGCAGCCCCGGAGCGGTTCAGGGCCTGGGTACGCAGTATTTT
>TRBJ1-2|TRBV4-3|TRBD1|many
CASSQDYATGAYGYTF
TGCGCCAGCAGCCAAGACTATGCGACAGGGGCCTATGGCTACACCTTC
>TRBJ1-1|TRBV28|TRBD1|few
CASRSTGVGEAFF
TGTGCCAGCAGATCTACAGGGGTCGGGGAAGCTTTCTTT
>TRBJ2-2|TRBV6-2/TRBV6-3|TRBD1|NA
CASSYGGDRAIGELFF
TGTGCCAGCAGTTACGGTGGGGACAGGGCGATCGGGGAGCTGTTTTTT
>TRBJ2-5|TRBV6-1|NA|many
CASRGIGIQETQYF
TGTGCCAGCAGAGGAATCGGGATCCAAGAGACCCAGTACTTC
>TRBJ2-3|TRBV7-9|TRBD2|few
CASSPGTSGVPSTDTQYF
TGTGCCAGCAGCCCAGGGACTAGCGGAGTCCCTAGCACAGATACGCAGTATTTT
>TRBJ2-2|TRBV2|NA|few
CASGGAANTGELFF
TGTGCCAGCGGCGGGGCTGCGAACACCGGGGAGCTGTTTTTT
>TRBJ1-3|TRBV14|NA|NA
CASSYQQGFGNTIYF
TGTGCCAGCAGCTATCAACAGGGATTTGGAAACACCATATATTTT
>TRBJ2-3|TRBV12-3/TRBV12-4|NA|few
CASSQNTDTQYF
TGTGCCAGCAGTCAAAATACAGATACGCAGTATTTT
>TRBJ1-5|TRBV6-2/TRBV6-3|NA|NA
CASSYGTATRPQHF
TGTGCCAGCAGTTACGGTACTGCTACGCGGCCCCAGCATTTT
>TRBJ1-4|TRBV12-3/TRBV12-4|NA|few
CATAADLATNEKLFF
TGTGCCACTGCAGCAGACCTGGCAACTAATGAAAAACTGTTTTTT
>TRBJ1-3|TRBV9|NA|NA
CASSGGTTLKSGNTIYF
TGTGCCAGCAGCGGCGGGACAACCCTAAAGTCTGGAAACACCATATATTTT
>TRBJ1-3|TRBV7-2|TRBD1|many
CASSPRDRGNTIYF
TGTGCCAGCAGCCCCAGGGACAGGGGAAACACCATATATTTT
>TRBJ1-2|TRBV27|TRBD1|NA
CASSSKLGQEIYGYTF
TGTGCCAGCAGTTCAAAACTAGGACAGGAGATCTATGGCTACACCTTC